The present T cell receptor (beta chain) was sequenced within a study of T-cell reconstitution after alpha-beta-depleted transplantation in children. Study-wide results and caveats: Surviving recipient T cells and thymic progenitors accounted for the high day-60 TCRbeta diversity observed in some patients.

The CDR3 spans 15 residues. Germline CDR1 DFQATT, CDR2 SNEGSKA (reference sequence). Trimming left V 0 bases short and J 5 bases short, with 16 bases between. A few counts support this clonotype. Its specificity is not known. Molecular barcoding with unique molecular identifiers was used for the TCRbeta library. One entry per CDR3 protein, called by TCRdb with MiXCR from the PCR reads. The sample holds about 980,000 distinct CDR3 sequences, about 30% seen once. J is TRBJ2-5 and V is TRBV20-1, with a weak D call TRBD1 (6 bases). This sequence originates from a boy younger than two who had a stem cell transplant for SCID, so the T cells may come from the graft donor. The specimen comprised PBMCs, mostly from graft donor cells, sampled 360 days after TCRalphabeta/CD19-depleted stem cell transplant. In DNA form, the CDR3 reads TGCAGTGCTAGAGATTACAGGGCGGTGGGGGAGACCCAGTACTTC. This translates into CSARDYRAVGETQYF.